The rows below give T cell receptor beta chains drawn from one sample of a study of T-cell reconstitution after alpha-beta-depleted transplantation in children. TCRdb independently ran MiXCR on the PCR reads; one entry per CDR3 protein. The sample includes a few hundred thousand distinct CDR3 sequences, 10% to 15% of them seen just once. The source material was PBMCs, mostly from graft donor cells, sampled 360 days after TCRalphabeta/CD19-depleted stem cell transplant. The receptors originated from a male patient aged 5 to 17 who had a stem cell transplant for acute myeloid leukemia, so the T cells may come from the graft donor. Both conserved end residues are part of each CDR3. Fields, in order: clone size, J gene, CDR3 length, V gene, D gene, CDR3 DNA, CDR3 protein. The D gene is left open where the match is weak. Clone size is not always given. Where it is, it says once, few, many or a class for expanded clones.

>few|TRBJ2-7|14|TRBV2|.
TGTGCCAGCAGTGAAGGGTCAGGGGTCAACGAGCAGTACTTC
CASSEGSGVNEQYF
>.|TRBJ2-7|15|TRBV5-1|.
TGCGCCAGCACCCTGGGCGGGGTTTTATCCTACGAGCAGTACTTC
CASTLGGVLSYEQYF
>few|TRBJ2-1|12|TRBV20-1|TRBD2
TGCAGTTCGACTAGCGGTGAGACGGCGCAGTTCTTC
CSSTSGETAQFF
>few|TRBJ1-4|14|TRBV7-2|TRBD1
TGTGCCAGCAGCTTCAGGGACAGAAATGAAAAACTGTTTTTT
CASSFRDRNEKLFF
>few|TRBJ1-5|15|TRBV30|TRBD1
TGTGCCTGGAGAACAGGGGGATTTGGCAATCAGCCCCAGCATTTT
CAWRTGGFGNQPQHF
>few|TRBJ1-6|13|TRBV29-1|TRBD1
TGCAGCGTTGGACAGGGGGGGAATTCACCCCTCCACTTT
CSVGQGGNSPLHF
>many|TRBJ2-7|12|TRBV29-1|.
TGCAGCGTTGCGGGCAGTTCCTACGAGCAGTACTTC
CSVAGSSYEQYF
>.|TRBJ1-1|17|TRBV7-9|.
TGTGCCAGCAGCTTAAGACGGCCGGGGAGAGCAGACACTGAAGCTTTCTTT
CASSLRRPGRADTEAFF
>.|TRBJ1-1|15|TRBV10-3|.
TGTGCCGCACAGCGTGATGGACAGCTTAACACTGAAGCTTTCTTT
CAAQRDGQLNTEAFF
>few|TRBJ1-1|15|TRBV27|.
TGTGCCAGCAGTTTAGCGACAGCTTCTAACACTGAAGCTTTCTTT
CASSLATASNTEAFF
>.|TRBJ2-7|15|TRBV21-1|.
TGTGCCAGCAGCCCCCGAGATTTTTGCTCCTACGAGCAGTACTTC
CASSPRDFCSYEQYF
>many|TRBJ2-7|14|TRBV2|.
TGTGCCAGCAGTGTGACAGAGCTATCATACGAGCAGTACTTC
CASSVTELSYEQYF
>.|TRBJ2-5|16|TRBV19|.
TGTGCCAGTAGTATTAGTGGCGGGACGGGTTCGGAGACCCAGTACTTC
CASSISGGTGSETQYF
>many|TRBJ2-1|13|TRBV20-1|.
TGCAGTGCTAGCGGGGGAGCCTACAATGAGCAGTTCTTC
CSASGGAYNEQFF
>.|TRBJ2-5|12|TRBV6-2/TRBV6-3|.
TGTGCCAGCAGTTACTCGGCGGAGACCCAGTACTTC
CASSYSAETQYF
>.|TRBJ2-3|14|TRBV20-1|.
TGCAGTGCTAGATCCGTAGTATTCTCAGATACGCAGTATTTT
CSARSVVFSDTQYF
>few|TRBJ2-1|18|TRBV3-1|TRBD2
TGTGCCAGCAGTCAGAAACCGACTAGCGGGAGTTCGGTCAATGAGCAGTTCTTC
CASSQKPTSGSSVNEQFF
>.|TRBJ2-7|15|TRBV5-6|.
TGTGCCAGCAGCACCGTACAGGGTCCTACCTACGAGCAGTACTTC
CASSTVQGPTYEQYF
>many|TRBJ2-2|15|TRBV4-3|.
TGCGCCAGCAGCTCTTGGACAGCGAACACCGGGGAGCTGTTTTTT
CASSSWTANTGELFF
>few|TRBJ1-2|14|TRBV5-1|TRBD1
TGCGCCAGCAGCTTGCGCAGGGGGTTCTATGGCTACACCTTC
CASSLRRGFYGYTF
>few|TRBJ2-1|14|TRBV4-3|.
TGCGCCAGTGGGTATAGCGCATCCTACAATGAGCAGTTCTTC
CASGYSASYNEQFF
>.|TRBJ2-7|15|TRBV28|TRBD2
TGTGCCGGCTCCGCTTCTCTTCCGGGACTAGGATTCCAGTACTTC
CAGSASLPGLGFQYF
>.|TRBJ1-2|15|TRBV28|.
TGTGCCAGCAGTACCGGCGGGCTCCCGGTGAATGGCTACACCTTC
CASSTGGLPVNGYTF
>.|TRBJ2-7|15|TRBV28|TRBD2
TGTGCCAGCAGTGGTTTTGTTAGCGGGACTTACGAGCAGTACTTC
CASSGFVSGTYEQYF
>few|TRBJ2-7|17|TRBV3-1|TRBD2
TGTGCCAGCAGCCAAGATCCACTGGCGGGACTAGGGTACGAGCAGTACTTC
CASSQDPLAGLGYEQYF
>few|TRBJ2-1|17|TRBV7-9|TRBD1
TGTGCCAGCAGCGCCCTGCCCGGGACAGGGGCCTACAATGAGCAGTTCTTC
CASSALPGTGAYNEQFF
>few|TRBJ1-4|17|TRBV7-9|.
TGTGCCAGCAGCGGATATAAACAGGGCGCAACTAATGAAAAACTGTTTTTT
CASSGYKQGATNEKLFF
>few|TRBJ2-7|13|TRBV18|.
TGTGCCAGCTCACTAGCGGCCTCCTACGAGCAGTACTTC
CASSLAASYEQYF
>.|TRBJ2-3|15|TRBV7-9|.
TGTGCCAGCAGCTTTGGAGGGGCCGGCACAGATACGCAGTATTTT
CASSFGGAGTDTQYF
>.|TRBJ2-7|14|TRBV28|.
TGTGCCAGCAGTCTACTGACACTTTCCTACGAGCAGTACTTC
CASSLLTLSYEQYF
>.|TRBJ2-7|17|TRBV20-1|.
TGCAGTGCTCACGCTCCGGGCAGGGGGGCTCTCACCTACGAGCAGTACTTC
CSAHAPGRGALTYEQYF
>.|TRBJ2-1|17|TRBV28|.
TGTGCCAGCAGTTTTTCGATCCGGGACTTTCTTTTTGATGAGCAGTTCTTC
CASSFSIRDFLFDEQFF
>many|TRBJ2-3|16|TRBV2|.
TGTGCCAGCAGTGCCCCCGCTACGAAGAGCACAGATACGCAGTATTTT
CASSAPATKSTDTQYF
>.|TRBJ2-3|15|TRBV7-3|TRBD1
TGTGCCAGCAGCTTAAGGGGACAGAGCACAGATACGCAGTATTTT
CASSLRGQSTDTQYF
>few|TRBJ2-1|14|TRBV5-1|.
TGCGCCAGCAGCTTGGGGACGGAGGACAATGAGCAGTTCTTC
CASSLGTEDNEQFF
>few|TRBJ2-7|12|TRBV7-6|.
TGTGCCAGCAGCTTAGGGGTGGAAGAGCAGTACTTC
CASSLGVEEQYF
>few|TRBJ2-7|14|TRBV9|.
TGTGCCAGCAGCCCGAACGGAGGGACCTACGAGCAGTACTTC
CASSPNGGTYEQYF
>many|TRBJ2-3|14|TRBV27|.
TGTGCCAGCAGTTTGGTGGAATCTAGGGATACGCAGTATTTT
CASSLVESRDTQYF
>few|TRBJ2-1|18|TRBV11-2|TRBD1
TGTGCCAGCAGCCGTTGGAGCTCCGGGACAGGGTTGATCGATGAGCAGTTCTTC
CASSRWSSGTGLIDEQFF
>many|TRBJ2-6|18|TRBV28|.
TGTGCCAGCAGTTTATATCTTGGGGCAGGCTCTGGGGCCAACGTCCTGACTTTC
CASSLYLGAGSGANVLTF
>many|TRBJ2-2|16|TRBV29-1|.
TGCAGCGTTGAAGATCGGGCTAGAGGCGGCACCGGGGAGCTGTTTTTT
CSVEDRARGGTGELFF
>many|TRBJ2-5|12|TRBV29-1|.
TGCAGCCACCAAAGGGGCCGTGAGACCCAGTACTTC
CSHQRGRETQYF
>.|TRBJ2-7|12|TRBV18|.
TGTGCCAGCTCACCCCTCACGGGGGAGCAGTACTTC
CASSPLTGEQYF
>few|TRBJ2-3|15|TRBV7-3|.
TGTGCCAGCAGTCTTGGCAGGGGGGTGGCAGATACGCAGTATTTT
CASSLGRGVADTQYF
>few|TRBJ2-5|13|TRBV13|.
TGTGCCAGCAGTCCGGGGGTTCGGGAGACCCAGTACTTC
CASSPGVRETQYF
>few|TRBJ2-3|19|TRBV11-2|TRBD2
TGTGCCAGCAGCTTGGTGGTTAAGGATGCTACTAGCGGCACAGATACGCAGTATTTT
CASSLVVKDATSGTDTQYF
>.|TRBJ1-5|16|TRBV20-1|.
TGCAGTGCTAGAGACCGACAGACAGATAGCAATCAGCCCCAGCATTTT
CSARDRQTDSNQPQHF
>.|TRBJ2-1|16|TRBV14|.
TGTGCCAGCAGCCCTTCTTACTCCAGCTCCTACAATGAGCAGTTCTTC
CASSPSYSSSYNEQFF
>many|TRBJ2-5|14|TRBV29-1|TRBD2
TGCAGCGTTGAAGGATTGGCGGGAGGCGAGACCCAGTACTTC
CSVEGLAGGETQYF
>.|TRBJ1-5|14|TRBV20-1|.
TGCAGTGCTAGAGATGTAGGTCGCAATCAGCCCCAGCATTTT
CSARDVGRNQPQHF
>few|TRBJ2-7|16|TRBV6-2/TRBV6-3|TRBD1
TGTGCCAGCAGTTACTCGGGGACAGGGGGCACTTCCGAGCAGTACTTC
CASSYSGTGGTSEQYF
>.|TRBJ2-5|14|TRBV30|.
TGTGCCTGGAGAACCTCGACCCGTCGGGGGACCCAGTACTTC
CAWRTSTRRGTQYF
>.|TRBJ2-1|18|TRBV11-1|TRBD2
TGTGCCAGCAGCCGCGTAATCACCGGGACTAGGGTACCCAATGAGCAGTTCTTC
CASSRVITGTRVPNEQFF
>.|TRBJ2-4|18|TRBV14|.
TGTGCCAGCAGCCAAGTTACCTCGGGGATGGGGGCCAAAAACATTCAGTACTTC
CASSQVTSGMGAKNIQYF
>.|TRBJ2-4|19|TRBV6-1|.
TGTGCCAGCAGTCCCCTCGAGCGGTCCTATCGGGAGGCCAAAAACATTCAGTACTTC
CASSPLERSYREAKNIQYF
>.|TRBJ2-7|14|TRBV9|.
TGTGCCAGCAGCGTAGATGTATGGTCCTACGAGCAGTACTTC
CASSVDVWSYEQYF
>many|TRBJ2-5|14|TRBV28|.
TGTGCCAGCAGTTTAAGAGGGGGCCAAGAGACCCAGTACTTC
CASSLRGGQETQYF